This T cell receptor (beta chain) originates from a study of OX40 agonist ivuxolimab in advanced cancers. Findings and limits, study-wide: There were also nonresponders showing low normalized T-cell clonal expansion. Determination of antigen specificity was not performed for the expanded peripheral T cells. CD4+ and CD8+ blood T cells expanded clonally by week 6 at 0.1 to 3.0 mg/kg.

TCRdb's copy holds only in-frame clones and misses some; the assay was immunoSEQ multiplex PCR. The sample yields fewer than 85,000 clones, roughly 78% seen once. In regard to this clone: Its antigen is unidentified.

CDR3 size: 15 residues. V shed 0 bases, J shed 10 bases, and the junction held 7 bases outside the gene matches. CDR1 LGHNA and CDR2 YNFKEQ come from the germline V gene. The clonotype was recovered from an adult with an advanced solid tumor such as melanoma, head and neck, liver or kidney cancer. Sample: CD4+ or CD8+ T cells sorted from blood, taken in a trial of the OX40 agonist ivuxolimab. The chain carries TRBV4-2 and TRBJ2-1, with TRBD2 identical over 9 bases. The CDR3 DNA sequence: TGTGCCAGCAGCCAAGAGAGTAGCGGGGGTCGCGAGCAGTTCTTC. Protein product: CASSQESSGGREQFF.